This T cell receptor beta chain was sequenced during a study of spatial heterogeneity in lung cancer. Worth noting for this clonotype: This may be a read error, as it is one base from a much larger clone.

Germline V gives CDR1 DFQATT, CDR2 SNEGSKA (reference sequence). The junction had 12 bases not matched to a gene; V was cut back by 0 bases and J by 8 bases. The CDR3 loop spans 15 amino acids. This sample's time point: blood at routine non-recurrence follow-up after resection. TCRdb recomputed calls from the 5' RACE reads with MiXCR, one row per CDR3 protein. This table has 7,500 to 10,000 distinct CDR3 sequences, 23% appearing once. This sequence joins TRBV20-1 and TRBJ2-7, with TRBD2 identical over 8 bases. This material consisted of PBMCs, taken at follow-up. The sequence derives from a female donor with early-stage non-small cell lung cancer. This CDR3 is CSARDRGTRPPQQYF. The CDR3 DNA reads TGCAGTGCTAGAGATCGAGGGACTAGGCCCCCGCAGCAGTACTTC.